The present entry profiles one T cell receptor beta chain with its context. Its specificity is unknown. The junction and the germline gene differ at one end; a read error may be behind it. The data are from a study of CD8+CD57+ T cells in acquired aplastic anemia. Profiles of TCR beta VDJ and CDR3 were generated from a genomic DNA template. TCRdb ran MiXCR on the reads and lists one entry per CDR3 protein. This table holds about 220,000 distinct CDR3 sequences, about a third found once. Study results and limitations: Overlap between patients and controls comprised about 28 CD8+ CDR3 sequences.

Germline V gene data show CDR1 as LNHNV and CDR2 as YYDKDF (reference sequence). This CDR3 is 13 amino acids long. This sequence was found in a human donor in good health, serving as a control. This chain connects TRBV15 to TRBJ2-7; 8 nucleotides align to TRBD2. The sequenced material came from sorted CD4+, CD8+, or CD8+CD57+ T cells (not recorded which) from PBMCs. The CDR3 is CATSRGGSGVPDF. The CDR3 coding sequence is TGTGCCACCAGCAGAGGAGGTAGCGGGGTGCCGGACTTC. The entire variable domain, with the rest obtained from reference TRBV15 and TRBJ2-7, is as follows: DAMVIQNPRYQVTQFGKPVTLSCSQTLNHNVMYWYQQKSSQAPKLLFHYYDKDFNNEADTPDNFQSRRPNTSFCFLDIRSPGLGDTAMYLCATSRGGSGVPDFGPGTRLTVT.